These T cell receptor beta chains were read from a single sample in a study of T cells in Graves' hyperthyroidism and ophthalmopathy. TCRdb passed the multiplex PCR reads through MiXCR, listing each CDR3 protein once. The profile shows 500,000 or so distinct CDR3 sequences, roughly a sixth of them singletons. Material: blood. The receptors were sampled from a woman aged 18-29 years with Graves' ophthalmopathy. Each CDR3 is given with its conserved first and last residue. Each record gives: J gene, V gene, CDR3 protein.

TRBJ1-1,TRBV12-3/TRBV12-4,CASISYPNTEAFF
TRBJ2-3,TRBV10-1,CASSDSTGGSTDTQYF
TRBJ2-1,TRBV28,CAVGGSSYNEQFF
TRBJ1-1,TRBV28,CASSFRGRMNTEAFF
TRBJ1-2,TRBV5-1,CASSWPSTGGAVESGYTF
TRBJ2-3,TRBV28,CASSAALYTDTQYF
TRBJ1-5,TRBV5-5,CASSLEAGNQPQHF
TRBJ2-2,TRBV3-2,CASSHLIRGGNTGELFF
TRBJ2-2,TRBV18,CASSLPGHTGELFF
TRBJ1-2,TRBV5-1,CASSLNRDSYGYTF
TRBJ1-2,TRBV28,CASSLTLDYGYTF
TRBJ1-1,TRBV27,CASLGSQDTEAFF
TRBJ2-7,TRBV5-1,CASSQDLLYEQYF
TRBJ2-7,TRBV7-9,CASSWSPGQGYEQYF
TRBJ2-2,TRBV7-3,CASVGAGGPRGELFF